What follows describes a single TCR beta chain. Its antigen remains unidentified. Sequencing was performed with immunoSEQ multiplex PCR; in TCRdb, only in-frame clones are kept and a portion is missing. This sample yields over 150,000 clones, of which about 85% are seen a single time; approximately 3.1% belongs to the top ten. The data derive from a study of T cell responses to AZD1222 COVID-19 vaccine. Study-level results: A reported finding is that nearly half of spike-specific TCRs target unmutated variant regions.

The CDR3 sequence is 16 residues long. V shed 4 bases and J 0 bases; nucleotides not matched to a gene: 6. Germline lookup yields CDR1 SGHTA and CDR2 FQGNSA. This receptor was taken from an adult in good health. The sample consisted of peripheral blood, taken on day 0 of AZD1222 vaccination. This chain links TRBV7-2 with TRBJ2-3, with 8 positions matching TRBD2. Here the CDR3 DNA reads TGTGCCAGCAGCTCCTTAGCGGGGTCTAGCACAGATACGCAGTATTTT. Protein product: CASSSLAGSSTDTQYF.